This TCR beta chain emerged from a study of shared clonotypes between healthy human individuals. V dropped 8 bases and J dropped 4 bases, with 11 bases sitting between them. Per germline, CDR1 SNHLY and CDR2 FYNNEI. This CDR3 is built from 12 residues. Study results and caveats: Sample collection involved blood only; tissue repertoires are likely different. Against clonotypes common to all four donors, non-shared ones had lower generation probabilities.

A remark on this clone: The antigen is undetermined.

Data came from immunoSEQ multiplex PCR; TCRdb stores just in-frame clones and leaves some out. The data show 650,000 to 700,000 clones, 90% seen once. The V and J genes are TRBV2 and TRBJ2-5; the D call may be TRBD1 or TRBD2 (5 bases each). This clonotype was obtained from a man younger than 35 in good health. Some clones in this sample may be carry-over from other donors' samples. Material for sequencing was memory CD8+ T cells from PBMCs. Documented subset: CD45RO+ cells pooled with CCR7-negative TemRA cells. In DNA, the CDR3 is TGTGCCAGCGGGGAGAGGGGAGAGACCCAGTACTTC. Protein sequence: CASGERGETQYF.